These 28 T cell receptor beta chains share one sample of origin, sequenced in a study of glioma-infiltrating T cells after dendritic cell vaccination (dated by TCRdb to about 2016). The time point tag for this specimen amounts to: after dendritic cell vaccination, including at tumor progression/relapse. Library construction relied on the immunoSEQ multiplex PCR assay. Entries here come from immuneACCESS through TCRdb and include only in-frame sequences with V and J called. Some clones fail to appear in such tables; in the studies checked, an unresolved V gene covers under half of the shortfall, and the cause of the remainder is unknown. The sample data list fewer than 90,000 clones, and less than 90% of these were observed just once. The biggest ten clones account for approximately 6.6% of the sample. Sequenced material: blood, taken after dendritic cell vaccination. All receptors come from a human donor with glioblastoma.

V usage is TRBV5-5 and J usage is TRBJ2-7; 7 bases align to TRBD1. The junction had 5 bases not matched to a gene; V was cut back by 4 bases and J by 1 base. Germline V gene lookup returns CDR1 SGHKS and CDR2 YYEKEE (reference sequence). The length of the CDR3 is 14 residues. The CDR3 DNA reads TGTGCCAGCAGCACCTACAGGGGATCCTACGAGCAGTACTTC. Protein sequence: CASSTYRGSYEQYF.

This clone appeared once. CDR3 region: CASTTGRTTNEKLFF. CDR3 in DNA: TGTGCCAGCACCACAGGCCGCACAACTAATGAAAAACTGTTTTTT. The chain couples TRBV6-6 to TRBJ1-4; tentative D call: TRBD1 (5 bases). Trimming took 7 bases from V and 0 from J, leaving 12 bases between them. Germline V gene data show CDR1 as MNHNY and CDR2 as SVGAGI (reference sequence). The CDR3 contains 15 residues.

J is TRBJ1-2 and V is TRBV19; 8 bases align to TRBD1. CDR1 LNHDA and CDR2 SQIVND come from the germline V gene (reference sequence). V was pared by 5 bases and J by 2 bases, with 10 bases of the junction left unmatched. The CDR3 totals 16 residues. CDR3 residues: CASSSPLGQENYGYTF. The CDR3 region has the DNA TGTGCCAGTAGTTCTCCCCTGGGACAGGAAAACTATGGCTACACCTTC.

This clone was counted a few times. At one of its ends the junction is not consistent with the germline gene, which may arise from a read error. The CDR3 is CASRVGQGSFEQYF. Written as DNA, the CDR3 is TGTGCCAGCAGGGTGGGACAGGGATCCTTCGAGCAGTACTTC. The genes are TRBV2 and TRBJ2-7; the match to TRBD1 covers 9 bases. This CDR3 has 14 residues. The germline CDR1 and CDR2 sequences are SNHLY and FYNNEI. Variable domain in full (rest from reference TRBV2 and TRBJ2-7): EPEVTQTPSHQVTQMGQEVILRCVPISNHLYFYWYRQILGQKVEFLVSFYNNEISEKSEIFDDQFSVERPDGSNFTLKIRSTKLEDSAMYFCASRVGQGSFEQYFGPGTRLTVT.

This clone was observed once. This chain links TRBV5-8 with TRBJ2-7, with 13 positions matching TRBD2. CDR3 length: 15 amino acids. The germline V gene encodes CDR1 SGHTS and CDR2 YDEGEE. Unmatched junction bases numbered 6, after V lost 4 bases and J lost 5 bases. The CDR3 spells CASSPGLAGVHEQYF. In nucleotides, the CDR3 is TGTGCCAGCAGCCCCGGACTAGCGGGGGTCCACGAGCAGTACTTC. Full variable domain (rest looked up from reference TRBV5-8 and TRBJ2-7): EAGVTQSPTHLIKTRGQQATLRCSPISGHTSVYWYQQALGLGLQFLLWYDEGEERNRGNFPPRFSGRQFPNYSSELNVNALELEDSALYLCASSPGLAGVHEQYFGPGTRLTVT.

The J gene is TRBJ1-4, the V gene TRBV2; TRBD1 aligns across 7 bases. The CDR3 runs 14 residues. J gave up 6 bases and V 4 bases, and 5 bases lay outside the gene matches. In germline, CDR1 is SNHLY, CDR2 FYNNEI. The CDR3 sequence is CASSVGGGDEKLFF. The CDR3 DNA reads as TGTGCCAGCAGTGTAGGAGGGGGCGATGAAAAACTGTTTTTT.

The rearrangement links TRBV10-3 to TRBJ2-1; 9 nucleotides match TRBD2. J was trimmed by 5 bases and V by 4 bases; bases with no gene match: 12. The CDR3 is made up of 17 amino acids. In germline, CDR1 is ENHRY, CDR2 SYGVKD. CDR3 protein: CAISAGSGGRTHNEQFF. In nucleotides, the CDR3 is TGTGCCATCAGTGCAGGGAGCGGGGGGCGTACTCACAATGAGCAGTTCTTC.

The chain joins TRBV4-2 to TRBJ2-4; tentative D call: TRBD2 (6 bases). The CDR3 runs 18 residues. Per the germline V gene, CDR1 is LGHNA and CDR2 is YNFKEQ. Deletions cut 0 bases from V and 0 bases from J, with 15 bases between. CDR3 sequence reads: CASSQDLVGRLAKNIQYF. The CDR3 DNA sequence: TGTGCCAGCAGCCAAGATCTTGTCGGGAGACTAGCCAAAAACATTCAGTACTTC.

This clone was detected only a few times. The chain carries TRBV18 and TRBJ2-7; 8 nucleotides match TRBD1. Germline CDR1 and CDR2: KGHSH and LQKENI. V was pared by 3 bases and J by 3 bases, with 7 bases of the junction left unmatched. CDR3 length equals 15 residues. DNA for the CDR3: TGTGCCAGCTCACCCGAACAGGGGGGATTCTACGAGCAGTACTTC. Encoded protein: CASSPEQGGFYEQYF. Variable domain in full (rest from reference TRBV18 and TRBJ2-7): NAGVMQNPRHLVRRRGQEARLRCSPMKGHSHVYWYRQLPEEGLKFMVYLQKENIIDESGMPKERFSAEFPKEGPSILRIQQVVRGDSAAYFCASSPEQGGFYEQYFGPGTRLTVT.

Details on this clone: The sample contains more than one DNA sequence encoding this CDR3. The chain employs TRBV27 and TRBJ1-5; TRBD1 might be the D (6 bases). Germline V gene lookup returns CDR1 MNHEY and CDR2 SMNVEV (reference sequence). V was trimmed by 2 bases and J by 6 bases, leaving 17 bases between them. The CDR3 is 16 amino acids. The CDR3 DNA sequence: TGTGCCAGCAGTTTAGGAAGGGGGTTAGGCGTTCAGCCCCAGCATTTT. This translates into CASSLGRGLGVQPQHF.

V gene TRBV6-1 combines with J gene TRBJ1-5; D uncertain. The germline V gene has CDR1 MNHNS and CDR2 SASEGT. The V and J ends lost 2 bases and 0 bases respectively, with 11 bases between them. This CDR3 contains 16 residues. CDR3 region: CASSEMLAGSNQPQHF. In nucleotides, the CDR3 is TGTGCCAGCAGTGAAATGTTGGCAGGTAGCAATCAGCCCCAGCATTTT.

V gene TRBV6-5 combines with J gene TRBJ1-6; 9 positions match TRBD1. The CDR3 covers 14 residues. CDR1 and CDR2 (germline): MNHEY, SVGAGI. The ends lost 6 bases at V and 5 bases at J; junction bases unmatched: 2. The CDR3 region is CASSRTGDNSPLHF. The CDR3 DNA sequence: TGTGCCAGCAGCCGGACAGGGGATAATTCACCCCTCCACTTT.

The V call is TRBV6-5, the J call TRBJ2-5; 8 bases map to TRBD1. V dropped 5 bases and J dropped 5; count of bases not matched to a gene: 4. CDR3 size: 13 residues. Germline CDR1 reads MNHEY; CDR2 reads SVGAGI. The chain's CDR3 is CASSQDRDETQYF. Here the CDR3 DNA reads TGTGCCAGCAGTCAGGACAGGGACGAGACCCAGTACTTC.

The chain is built from TRBV2 and TRBJ2-2; the D gene is possibly TRBD1 (5 bases). Germline-derived CDR1 and CDR2 are SNHLY and FYNNEI. Trimming took 11 bases from V and 3 from J, leaving 19 bases between them. The CDR3 is 15 residues long. The CDR3, as DNA: TGTGCCTCAAAAACCCCAGGGCGCGACACCGGGGAGCTGTTTTTT. This translates into CASKTPGRDTGELFF.

This sequence joins TRBV4-1 and TRBJ2-1; D perhaps matches TRBD2 (6 bases). This CDR3 comprises 14 residues. Germline V gene data show CDR1 as MGHRA and CDR2 as YSYEKL. V was cut by 0 bases and J by 5 bases, with 8 bases left in between. The CDR3 here is CASSQDGGNNEQFF. CDR3 sequence (DNA): TGCGCCAGCAGCCAAGATGGGGGGAACAATGAGCAGTTCTTC.

The J gene is TRBJ2-5, the V gene TRBV7-6; 7 bases are a match to TRBD1. This CDR3 spans 14 amino acids. V shed 1 base, J shed 1 base, and the junction held 0 bases outside the gene matches. CDR1 SGHVS and CDR2 FNYEAQ come from the germline V gene. The CDR3 nucleotides are TGTGCCAGCAGCTTAGGACAGGGCCAAGAGACCCAGTACTTC. Amino acids: CASSLGQGQETQYF. Combining the CDR3 with reference TRBV7-6 and TRBJ2-5 gives the whole variable domain GAGVSQSPRYKVTKRGQDVALRCDPISGHVSLYWYRQALGQGPEFLTYFNYEAQQDKSGLPNDRFSAERPEGSISTLTIQRTEQRDSAMYRCASSLGQGQETQYFGPGTRLLVL.

The rearrangement uses TRBV7-9 and TRBJ1-4, with 7 bases lining up with TRBD1. The CDR3 length is 14 residues. The germline gives CDR1 SEHNR, CDR2 FQNEAQ (reference sequence). After removal of 4 bases from V and 6 bases from J, the junction contained 5 bases not matched to a gene. Here the CDR3 reads CASSSFTGDEKLFF. In DNA form, the CDR3 reads TGTGCCAGCAGCTCCTTTACAGGGGATGAAAAACTGTTTTTT.

The chain couples TRBV6-1 to TRBJ1-1; TRBD1 matches 8 bases. Germline CDR1 is MNHNS and CDR2 is SASEGT. The CDR3 totals 15 residues. The J segment lost 7 bases and the V segment lost 6 bases, leaving 13 bases of the junction unmatched. CDR3 sequence reads: CASSDQGAVHLEAFF. Here the CDR3 DNA reads TGTGCCAGCAGCGACCAGGGGGCCGTCCACCTTGAAGCTTTCTTT.

The chain uses TRBV29-1 and TRBJ2-5; no clear D gene. This CDR3 contains 13 residues. Trimming pared 0 bases from V and 1 base from J, leaving 6 bases between. Germline CDR1 and CDR2: SQVTM and ANQGSEA. The CDR3 loop is CSVEDDTQETQYF. DNA for the CDR3: TGCAGCGTTGAAGATGACACCCAAGAGACCCAGTACTTC. Complete variable domain (other parts from reference TRBV29-1 and TRBJ2-5): SAVISQKPSRDICQRGTSLTIQCQVDSQVTMMFWYRQQPGQSLTLIATANQGSEATYESGFVIDKFPISRPNLTFSTLTVSNMSPEDSSIYLCSVEDDTQETQYFGPGTRLLVL.

This clone was recorded only once. The V call is TRBV5-6, the J call TRBJ2-7, with 7 bases identical to TRBD1. CDR1 is SGHDT and CDR2 is YYEEEE in the germline V gene. After removal of 1 base from V and 5 bases from J, the junction contained 9 bases not matched to a gene. The CDR3 has 15 amino acids. The CDR3 DNA reads TGTGCCAGCAGCTTGTTGACAGGGTCATTCCACGAGCAGTACTTC. It translates to CASSLLTGSFHEQYF.

The chain employs TRBV9 and TRBJ2-2; 14 positions match TRBD2. The CDR3 is 18 amino acids. Losses at the gene ends were 4 bases for V and 0 bases for J; bases not matched to a gene: 5. Germline V gene lookup returns CDR1 SGDLS and CDR2 YYNGEE. The CDR3 here is CASSRGLAGAPNTGELFF. CDR3 DNA sequence: TGTGCCAGCAGCAGGGGACTAGCGGGAGCTCCGAACACCGGGGAGCTGTTTTTT.

In its sample, this clone was seen many times. The rearrangement links TRBV2 to TRBJ1-2; 8 nucleotides align to TRBD1. This CDR3 is 17 amino acids long. Germline V CDR1 and CDR2: SNHLY, FYNNEI. V was clipped by 9 bases and J by 2 bases; unmatched bases: 17. The CDR3: CASVAFSTGGGNYGYTF. DNA of the CDR3: TGTGCCAGTGTGGCCTTTTCAACAGGGGGAGGAAACTATGGCTACACCTTC.

The chain is built from TRBV7-9 and TRBJ2-5, with 10 bases aligning to TRBD1. The CDR3 is 14 amino acids. CDR1 is SEHNR and CDR2 is FQNEAQ in the germline V gene (reference sequence). Trimming took 4 bases from V and 5 from J; bases not matched to a gene: 4. CDR3 sequence reads: CASSSSDRGETQYF. The CDR3 DNA follows: TGTGCCAGCAGCTCATCGGACAGGGGGGAGACCCAGTACTTC.

The chain uses TRBV5-4 and TRBJ1-2; tentatively, D is TRBD1 (5 bases). The V and J ends lost 2 bases and 6 bases respectively, with 11 bases between them. Looked up from germline, CDR1 is SGHNT and CDR2 is YYREEE (reference sequence). The CDR3 contains 13 residues. The CDR3 sequence is CASSFGLGDGYTF. The CDR3 DNA sequence: TGTGCCAGCAGCTTTGGATTAGGGGATGGCTACACCTTC.

In nucleotides, the CDR3 is TGCGCCAGCAGCTCCGGGGGTGGGATGAACACTGAAGCTTTCTTT. This encodes CASSSGGGMNTEAFF. The chain links TRBV5-1 to TRBJ1-1, with D possibly being TRBD1 (5 bases). The V end was cut by 3 bases, the J end by 0 bases, with 12 bases between. The germline V gene encodes CDR1 SGHRS and CDR2 YFSETQ. This CDR3 has 15 residues.

The rearrangement uses TRBV4-1 and TRBJ1-2, with 10 bases that match TRBD1. Looked up from germline, CDR1 is MGHRA and CDR2 is YSYEKL. Trimming at V came to 6 bases and at J to 6 bases, leaving 7 bases not matched to a gene. This CDR3 region has 14 residues. The CDR3 DNA follows: TGCGCCAGCAGGCAACCGGGACAGGGGCATGGCTACACCTTC. Translation gives CASRQPGQGHGYTF.

The chain couples TRBV15 to TRBJ2-1; 8 nucleotides align to TRBD2. The CDR3 totals 16 residues. V gave up 5 bases and J gave up 0 bases; unmatched junction bases: 6. In germline, CDR1 is LNHNV, CDR2 YYDKDF (reference sequence). CDR3 loop: CATSPGGMSSYNEQFF. CDR3 nucleotide sequence: TGTGCCACCAGCCCGGGGGGGATGAGCTCCTACAATGAGCAGTTCTTC.

This clone was seen more than once but under ten times. The chain combines TRBV13 with TRBJ2-5; 11 positions match TRBD2. With 5 bases clipped from V and 5 bases from J, the junction kept 7 bases outside the gene matches. Looked up from germline, CDR1 is PRHDT and CDR2 is FYEKMQ (reference sequence). The CDR3 length is 15 residues. The CDR3 protein is CASSPSGGRGETQYF. The CDR3 DNA follows: TGTGCCAGCAGCCCTAGCGGGGGGCGGGGCGAGACCCAGTACTTC. Complete variable domain (other parts from reference TRBV13 and TRBJ2-5): AAGVIQSPRHLIKEKRETATLKCYPIPRHDTVYWYQQGPGQDPQFLISFYEKMQSDKGSIPDRFSAQQFSDYHSELNMSSLELGDSALYFCASSPSGGRGETQYFGPGTRLLVL.